This TCR beta chain was sequenced in a study of blood T cell repertoires in COVID-19. Study information: COVID-19 samples collected from the United States, Italy and Spain covered acute and convalescent phases. T cells, B-cell-depleted T cells, or PBMCs provided the cDNA or gDNA that served as material.

Original processing methods: The authors estimated nucleated cell counts from reference gene primer amplification. TCRdb's copy holds only in-frame clones and misses some; the assay was immunoSEQ multiplex PCR. V and J calls and clone size follow that table, whereas D and trimming were derived from the DNA. The table has around 140,000 clones, 70% to 90% seen once; the top ten hold roughly 2.6%. Germline loops: CDR1 SGHTA, CDR2 FQGNSA. Deletions cut 4 bases from V and 0 bases from J, with 7 bases between. This CDR3 spans 14 amino acids. This receptor was identified in a human donor with acute or convalescent COVID-19. The donor label of this sample is uncertain. What was sequenced was peripheral blood. This chain uses TRBV7-2 with TRBJ1-3; no definite D call. DNA for the CDR3: TGTGCCAGCAGCTACCAAGCCTCTGGAAACACCATATATTTT. It codes for CASSYQASGNTIYF.